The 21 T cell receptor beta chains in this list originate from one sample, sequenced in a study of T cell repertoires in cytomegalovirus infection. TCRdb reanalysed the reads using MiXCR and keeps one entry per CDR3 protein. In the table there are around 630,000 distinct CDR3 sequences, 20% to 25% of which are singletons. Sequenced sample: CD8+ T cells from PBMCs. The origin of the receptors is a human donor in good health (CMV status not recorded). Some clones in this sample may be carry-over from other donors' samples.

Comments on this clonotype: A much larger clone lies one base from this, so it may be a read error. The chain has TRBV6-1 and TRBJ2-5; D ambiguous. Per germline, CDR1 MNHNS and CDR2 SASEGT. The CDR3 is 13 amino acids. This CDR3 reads CTSRRWAEETQYF. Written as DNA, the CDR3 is TGTACCAGCCGCCGCTGGGCCGAGGAGACCCAGTACTTC.

CDR3 sequence (DNA): TGTGCCAGCAGCTTGGAATGGCGCCAGAGCTCCTACAATGAGCAGTTCTTC. It codes for CASSLEWRQSSYNEQFF. The chain carries TRBV5-6 and TRBJ2-1; D uncertain. The CDR3 length is 17 residues. Germline assignment: CDR1 SGHDT and CDR2 YYEEEE. V lost 0 bases, J lost 0 bases, and 13 bases lay in between.

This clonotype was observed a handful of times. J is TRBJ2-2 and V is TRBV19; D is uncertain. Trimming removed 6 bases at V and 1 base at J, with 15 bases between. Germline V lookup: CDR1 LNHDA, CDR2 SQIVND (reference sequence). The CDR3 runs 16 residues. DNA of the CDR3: TGTGCCAGTAGCATATCAGGAGCTGTGAACACCGGGGAGCTGTTTTTT. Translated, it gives CASSISGAVNTGELFF.

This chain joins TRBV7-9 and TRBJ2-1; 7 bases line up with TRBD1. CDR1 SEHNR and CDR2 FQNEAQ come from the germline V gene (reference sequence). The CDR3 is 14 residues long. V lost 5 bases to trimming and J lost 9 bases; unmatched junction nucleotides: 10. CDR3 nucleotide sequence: TGTGCCAGCAGCCCGGGCGACAGGGTTTTTGAGCAGTTCTTC. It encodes CASSPGDRVFEQFF.

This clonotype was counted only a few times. CDR3 in amino acids: CASSYSWFTFTNTGELFF. Here the CDR3 DNA reads TGTGCCAGCAGTTACTCGTGGTTTACATTTACGAACACCGGGGAGCTGTTTTTT. The chain combines TRBV6-5 with TRBJ2-2; D not certain. Germline assignment: CDR1 MNHEY and CDR2 SVGAGI. This CDR3 is 18 amino acids long. The ends were cut back, 0 bases at V and 0 bases at J, with 14 bases in the middle.

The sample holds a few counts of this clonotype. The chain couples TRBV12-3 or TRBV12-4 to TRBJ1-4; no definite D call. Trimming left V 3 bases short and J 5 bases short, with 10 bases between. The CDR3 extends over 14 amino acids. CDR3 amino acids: CASSFGAKNEKLFF. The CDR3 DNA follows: TGTGCCAGCAGTTTCGGAGCGAAGAATGAAAAACTGTTTTTT.

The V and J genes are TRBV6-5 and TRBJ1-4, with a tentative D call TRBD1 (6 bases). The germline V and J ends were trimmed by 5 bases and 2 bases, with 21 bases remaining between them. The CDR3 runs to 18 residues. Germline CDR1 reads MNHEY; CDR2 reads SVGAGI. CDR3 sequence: CASSLTDRFGRTNEKLFF. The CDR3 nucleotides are TGTGCCAGCAGTCTTACTGACAGGTTCGGTAGGACTAATGAAAAACTGTTTTTT.

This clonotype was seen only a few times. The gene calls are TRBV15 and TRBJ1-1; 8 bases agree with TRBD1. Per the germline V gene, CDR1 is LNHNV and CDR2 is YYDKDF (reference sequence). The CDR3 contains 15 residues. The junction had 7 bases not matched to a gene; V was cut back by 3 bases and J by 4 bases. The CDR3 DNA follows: TGTGCCACCAGCAGTGACAGGGGAGGGACCACTGAAGCTTTCTTT. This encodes CATSSDRGGTTEAFF.

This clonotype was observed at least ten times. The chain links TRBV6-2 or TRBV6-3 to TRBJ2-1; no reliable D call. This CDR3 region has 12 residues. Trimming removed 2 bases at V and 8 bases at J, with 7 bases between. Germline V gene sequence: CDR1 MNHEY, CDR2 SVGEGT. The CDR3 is CASSYGVYEQFF. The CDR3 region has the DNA TGTGCCAGCAGTTACGGCGTCTATGAGCAGTTCTTC.

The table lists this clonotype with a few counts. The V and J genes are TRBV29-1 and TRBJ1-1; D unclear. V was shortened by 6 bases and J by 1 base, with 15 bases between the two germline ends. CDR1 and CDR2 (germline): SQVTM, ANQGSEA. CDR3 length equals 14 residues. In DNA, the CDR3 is TGCAGCGTCCCCGGCGGGAATACGAACACTGAAGCTTTCTTT. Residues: CSVPGGNTNTEAFF. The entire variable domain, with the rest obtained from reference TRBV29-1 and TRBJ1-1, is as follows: SAVISQKPSRDICQRGTSLTIQCQVDSQVTMMFWYRQQPGQSLTLIATANQGSEATYESGFVIDKFPISRPNLTFSTLTVSNMSPEDSSIYLCSVPGGNTNTEAFFGQGTRLTVV.

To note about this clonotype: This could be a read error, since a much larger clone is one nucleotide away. The CDR3 DNA reads as TGTGCCAGCAGCTTAGTTTTGGTAGGTGTTCATTCACCCCTCCACTTT. This translates into CASSLVLVGVHSPLHF. The V call is TRBV7-2, the J call TRBJ1-6; D not resolved. CDR1 and CDR2 from the germline V gene are SGHTA and FQGNSA. There are 16 residues in the CDR3. The V end was cut by 1 base, the J end by 8 bases, with 15 bases between.

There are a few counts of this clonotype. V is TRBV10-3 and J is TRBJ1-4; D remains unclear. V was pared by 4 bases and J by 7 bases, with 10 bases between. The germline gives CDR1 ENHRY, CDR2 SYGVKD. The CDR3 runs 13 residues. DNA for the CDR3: TGTGCCATCAGTGCGGATGGGAGTGAAAAACTGTTTTTT. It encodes CAISADGSEKLFF.

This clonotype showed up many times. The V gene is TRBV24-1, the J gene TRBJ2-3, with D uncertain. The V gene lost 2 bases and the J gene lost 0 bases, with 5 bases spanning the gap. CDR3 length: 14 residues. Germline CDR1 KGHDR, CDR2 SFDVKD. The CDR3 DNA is TGTGCCACCAGTGATTGGGTTAGCACAGATACGCAGTATTTT. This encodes CATSDWVSTDTQYF.

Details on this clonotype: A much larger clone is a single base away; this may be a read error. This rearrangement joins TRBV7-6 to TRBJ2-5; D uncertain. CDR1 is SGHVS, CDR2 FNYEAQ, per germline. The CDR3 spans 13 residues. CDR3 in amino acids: CVSSLGDKETQYF. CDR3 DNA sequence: TGTGTCAGCAGCTTAGGTGACAAAGAGACCCAGTACTTC.

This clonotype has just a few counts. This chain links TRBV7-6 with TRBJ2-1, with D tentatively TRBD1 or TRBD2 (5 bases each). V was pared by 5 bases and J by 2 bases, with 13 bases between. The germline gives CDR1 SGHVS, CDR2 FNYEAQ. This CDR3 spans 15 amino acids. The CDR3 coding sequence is TGTGCCAGCAGCGACCGGGACGGAACCTACAATGAGCAGTTCTTC. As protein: CASSDRDGTYNEQFF.

CDR3 coding DNA: TGTGCCAGCAGCGTGGGACTAGCGGGGGGGCGTGAGCAGTTCTTC. Its translation: CASSVGLAGGREQFF. The chain carries TRBV5-5 and TRBJ2-1, with 16 bases identical to TRBD2. Per the germline V gene, CDR1 is SGHKS and CDR2 is YYEKEE (reference sequence). This CDR3 spans 15 amino acids. Trimming at V came to 4 bases and at J to 9 bases, leaving 4 bases not matched to a gene.

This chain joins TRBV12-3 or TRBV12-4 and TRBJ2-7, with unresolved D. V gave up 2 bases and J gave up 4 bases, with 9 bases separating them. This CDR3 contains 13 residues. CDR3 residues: CASSLSVLYEQYF. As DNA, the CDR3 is TGTGCCAGCAGTTTATCAGTATTGTACGAGCAGTACTTC.

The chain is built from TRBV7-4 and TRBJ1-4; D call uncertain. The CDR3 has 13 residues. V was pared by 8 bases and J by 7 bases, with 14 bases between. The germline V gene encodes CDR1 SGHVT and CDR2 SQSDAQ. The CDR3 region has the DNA TGTGCCAGCTGGCCGAAAGGCGGTGAAAAACTGTTTTTT. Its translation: CASWPKGGEKLFF.

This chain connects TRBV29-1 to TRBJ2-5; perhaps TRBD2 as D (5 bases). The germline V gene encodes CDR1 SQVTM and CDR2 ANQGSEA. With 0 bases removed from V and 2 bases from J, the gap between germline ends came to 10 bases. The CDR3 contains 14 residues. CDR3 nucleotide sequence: TGCAGCGTTGAAGATCTGCTAGCTCAAGAGACCCAGTACTTC. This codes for CSVEDLLAQETQYF.

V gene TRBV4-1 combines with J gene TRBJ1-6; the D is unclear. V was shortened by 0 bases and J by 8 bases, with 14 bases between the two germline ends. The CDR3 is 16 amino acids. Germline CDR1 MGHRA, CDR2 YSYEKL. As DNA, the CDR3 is TGCGCCAGCAGCCAAGAGGGCGGAGGTGCCTATTCACCCCTCCACTTT. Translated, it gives CASSQEGGGAYSPLHF.

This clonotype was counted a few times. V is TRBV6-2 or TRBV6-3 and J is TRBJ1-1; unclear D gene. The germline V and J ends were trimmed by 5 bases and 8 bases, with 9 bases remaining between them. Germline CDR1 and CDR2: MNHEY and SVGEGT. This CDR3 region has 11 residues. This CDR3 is CASSRFPEAFF. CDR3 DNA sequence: TGTGCCAGCAGTAGGTTCCCGGAAGCTTTCTTT.